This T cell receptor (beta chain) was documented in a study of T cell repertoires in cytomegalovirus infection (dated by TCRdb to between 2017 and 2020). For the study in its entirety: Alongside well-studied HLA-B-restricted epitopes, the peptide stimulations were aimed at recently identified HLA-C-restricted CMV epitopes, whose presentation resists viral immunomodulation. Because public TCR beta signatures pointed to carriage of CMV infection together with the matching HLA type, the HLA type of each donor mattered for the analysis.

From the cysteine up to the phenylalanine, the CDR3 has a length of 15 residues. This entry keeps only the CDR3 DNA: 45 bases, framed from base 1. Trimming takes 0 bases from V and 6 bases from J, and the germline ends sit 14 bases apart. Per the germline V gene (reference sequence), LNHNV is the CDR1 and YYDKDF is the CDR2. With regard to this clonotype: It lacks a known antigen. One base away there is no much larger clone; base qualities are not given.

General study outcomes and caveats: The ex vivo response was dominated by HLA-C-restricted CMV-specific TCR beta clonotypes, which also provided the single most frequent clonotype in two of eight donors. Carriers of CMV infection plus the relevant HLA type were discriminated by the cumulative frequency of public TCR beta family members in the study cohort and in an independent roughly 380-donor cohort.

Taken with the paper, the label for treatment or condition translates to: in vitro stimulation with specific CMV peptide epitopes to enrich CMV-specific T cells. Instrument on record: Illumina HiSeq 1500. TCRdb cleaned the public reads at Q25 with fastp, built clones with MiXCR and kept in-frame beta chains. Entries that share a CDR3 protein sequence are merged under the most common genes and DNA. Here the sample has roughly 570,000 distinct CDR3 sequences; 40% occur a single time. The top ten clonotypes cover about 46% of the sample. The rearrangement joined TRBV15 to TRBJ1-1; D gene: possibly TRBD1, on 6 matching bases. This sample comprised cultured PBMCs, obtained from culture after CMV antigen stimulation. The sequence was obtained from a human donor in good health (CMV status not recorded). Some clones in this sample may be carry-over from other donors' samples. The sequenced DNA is TGTGCCACCAGCAGAGATGCCACAGGGTCCCCTGAAGCTTTCTTT. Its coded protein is CATSRDATGSPEAFF.